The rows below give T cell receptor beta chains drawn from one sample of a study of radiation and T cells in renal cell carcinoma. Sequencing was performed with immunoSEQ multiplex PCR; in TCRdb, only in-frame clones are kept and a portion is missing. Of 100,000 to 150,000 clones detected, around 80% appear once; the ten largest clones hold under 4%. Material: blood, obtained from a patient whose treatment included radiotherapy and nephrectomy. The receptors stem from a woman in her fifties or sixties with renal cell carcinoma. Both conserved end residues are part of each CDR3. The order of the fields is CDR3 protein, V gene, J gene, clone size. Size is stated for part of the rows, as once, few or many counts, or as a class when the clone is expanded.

CDR3aa: CASSLGDGGRANEQFF
v_gene: TRBV7-9
j_gene: TRBJ2-1
abundance: .

CDR3aa: CASSLSTGWEGYTF
v_gene: TRBV27
j_gene: TRBJ1-2
abundance: .

CDR3aa: CASSSPGTGEDTQYF
v_gene: TRBV5-1
j_gene: TRBJ2-3
abundance: .

CDR3aa: CSVEFGRANTEAFF
v_gene: TRBV29-1
j_gene: TRBJ1-1
abundance: few

CDR3aa: CASSDLRDGGNEKLFF
v_gene: TRBV25-1
j_gene: TRBJ1-4
abundance: .

CDR3aa: CSAGGTSGISYNEQFF
v_gene: TRBV29-1
j_gene: TRBJ2-1
abundance: .

CDR3aa: CASRPGLAGNIQYF
v_gene: TRBV2
j_gene: TRBJ2-4
abundance: .

CDR3aa: CASSTALAGYNEQFF
v_gene: TRBV5-5
j_gene: TRBJ2-1
abundance: once

CDR3aa: CASSPWRAGLAGQETQYF
v_gene: TRBV7-6
j_gene: TRBJ2-5
abundance: .

CDR3aa: CASSLGGGGSSDTQYF
v_gene: TRBV7-2
j_gene: TRBJ2-3
abundance: once

CDR3aa: CASSTRTHQNTEAFF
v_gene: TRBV19
j_gene: TRBJ1-1
abundance: .

CDR3aa: CASSEGIQTVLYGYTF
v_gene: TRBV2
j_gene: TRBJ1-2
abundance: .

CDR3aa: CASSLSERLAGGPGEQYF
v_gene: TRBV27
j_gene: TRBJ2-7
abundance: .

CDR3aa: CASSLFGGRNEKLFF
v_gene: TRBV7-6
j_gene: TRBJ1-4
abundance: .

CDR3aa: CASGRQGLNTGELFF
v_gene: TRBV12-5
j_gene: TRBJ2-2
abundance: .

CDR3aa: CASSGRRYSNQPQHF
v_gene: TRBV28
j_gene: TRBJ1-5
abundance: .

CDR3aa: CASSLIVGVDTDTQYF
v_gene: TRBV5-4
j_gene: TRBJ2-3
abundance: .

CDR3aa: CASSQDLREGSYEQYF
v_gene: TRBV4-1
j_gene: TRBJ2-7
abundance: .

CDR3aa: CASSQSGQLMGEQYF
v_gene: TRBV23-1
j_gene: TRBJ2-7
abundance: .

CDR3aa: CASSQDRVTKPNTGELFF
v_gene: TRBV4-3
j_gene: TRBJ2-2
abundance: .